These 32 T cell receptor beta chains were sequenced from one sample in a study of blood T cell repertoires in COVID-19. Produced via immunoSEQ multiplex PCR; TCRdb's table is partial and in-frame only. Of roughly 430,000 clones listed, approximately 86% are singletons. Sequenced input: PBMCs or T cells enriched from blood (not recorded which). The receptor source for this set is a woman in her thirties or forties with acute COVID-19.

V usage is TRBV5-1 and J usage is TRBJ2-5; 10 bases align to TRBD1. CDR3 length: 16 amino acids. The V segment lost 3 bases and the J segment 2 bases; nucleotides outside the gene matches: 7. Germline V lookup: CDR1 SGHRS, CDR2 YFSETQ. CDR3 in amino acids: CASSSGQGGIQETQYF. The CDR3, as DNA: TGCGCCAGCAGCTCAGGACAGGGGGGAATACAAGAGACCCAGTACTTC.

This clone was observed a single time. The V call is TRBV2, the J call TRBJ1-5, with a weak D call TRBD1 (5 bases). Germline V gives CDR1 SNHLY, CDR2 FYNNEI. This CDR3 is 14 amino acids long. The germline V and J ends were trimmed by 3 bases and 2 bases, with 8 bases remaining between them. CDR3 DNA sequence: TGTGCCAGCAGTGACAGGGTGGGCAATCAGCCCCAGCATTTT. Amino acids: CASSDRVGNQPQHF.

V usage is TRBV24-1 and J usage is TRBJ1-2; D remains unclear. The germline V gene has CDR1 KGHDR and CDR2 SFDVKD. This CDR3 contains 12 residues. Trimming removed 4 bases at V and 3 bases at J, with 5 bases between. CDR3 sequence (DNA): TGTGCCACCAGTGACAGATACTATGGCTACACCTTC. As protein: CATSDRYYGYTF.

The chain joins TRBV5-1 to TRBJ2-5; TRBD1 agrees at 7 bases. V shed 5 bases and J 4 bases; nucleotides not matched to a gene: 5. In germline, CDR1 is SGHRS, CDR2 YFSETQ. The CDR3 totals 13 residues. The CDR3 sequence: CASSRQGLETQYF. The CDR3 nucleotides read TGCGCCAGCAGTCGACAGGGATTAGAGACCCAGTACTTC.

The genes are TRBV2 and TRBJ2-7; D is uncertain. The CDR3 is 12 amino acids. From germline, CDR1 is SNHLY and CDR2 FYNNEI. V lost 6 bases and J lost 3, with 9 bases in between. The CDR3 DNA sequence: TGTGCCAGCAGCCCAGACAACTACGAGCAGTACTTC. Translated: CASSPDNYEQYF.

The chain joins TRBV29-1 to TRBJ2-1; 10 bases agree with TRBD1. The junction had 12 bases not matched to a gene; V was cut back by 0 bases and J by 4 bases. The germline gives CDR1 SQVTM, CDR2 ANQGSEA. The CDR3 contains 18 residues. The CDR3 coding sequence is TGCAGCGTTGAAGATCCGGGGGGACAGGGGAATAGATACAATGAGCAGTTCTTC. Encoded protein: CSVEDPGGQGNRYNEQFF.

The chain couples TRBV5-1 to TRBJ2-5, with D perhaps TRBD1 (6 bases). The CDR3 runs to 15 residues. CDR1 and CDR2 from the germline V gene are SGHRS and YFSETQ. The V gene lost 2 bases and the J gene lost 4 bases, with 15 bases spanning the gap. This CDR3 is CASSFGQSLGETQYF. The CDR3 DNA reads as TGCGCCAGCAGCTTTGGACAGTCCTTGGGAGAGACCCAGTACTTC.

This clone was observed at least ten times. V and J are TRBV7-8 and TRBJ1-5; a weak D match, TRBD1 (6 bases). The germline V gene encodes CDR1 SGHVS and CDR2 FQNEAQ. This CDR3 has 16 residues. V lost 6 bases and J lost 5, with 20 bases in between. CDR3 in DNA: TGTGCCAGCAGTTTACAGAGGGGGATTAAAGATCAGCCCCAGCATTTT. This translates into CASSLQRGIKDQPQHF.

This chain's CDR3 is CASSQGGGQGLNSPLHF. CDR3 DNA sequence: TGTGCCAGCAGTCAAGGGGGGGGACAGGGACTTAATTCACCCCTCCACTTT. The chain links TRBV28 to TRBJ1-6; 9 bases map to TRBD1. The J segment lost 6 bases and the V segment lost 5 bases, leaving 11 bases of the junction unmatched. The CDR3 is 17 amino acids. The germline V gene encodes CDR1 MDHEN and CDR2 SYDVKM.

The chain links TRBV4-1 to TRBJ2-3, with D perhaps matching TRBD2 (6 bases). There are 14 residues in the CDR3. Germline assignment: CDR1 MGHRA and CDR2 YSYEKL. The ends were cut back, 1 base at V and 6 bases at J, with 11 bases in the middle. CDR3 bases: TGCGCCAGCAGCCAAGCTGCGGGGCGGGATACGCAGTATTTT. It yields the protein CASSQAAGRDTQYF.

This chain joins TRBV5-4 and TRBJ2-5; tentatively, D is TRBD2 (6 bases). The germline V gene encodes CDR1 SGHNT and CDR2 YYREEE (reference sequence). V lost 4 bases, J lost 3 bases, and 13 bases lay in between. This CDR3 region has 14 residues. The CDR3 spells CASSTRLDEETQYF. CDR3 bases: TGTGCCAGCAGCACCAGACTAGACGAAGAGACCCAGTACTTC.

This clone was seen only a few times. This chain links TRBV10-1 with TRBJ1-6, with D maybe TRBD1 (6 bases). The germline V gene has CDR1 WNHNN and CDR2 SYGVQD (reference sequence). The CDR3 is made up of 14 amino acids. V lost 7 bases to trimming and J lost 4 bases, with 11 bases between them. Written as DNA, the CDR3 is TGCGCCAGCATACGGGGGGCATATAATTCACCCCTCCACTTT. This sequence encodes CASIRGAYNSPLHF.

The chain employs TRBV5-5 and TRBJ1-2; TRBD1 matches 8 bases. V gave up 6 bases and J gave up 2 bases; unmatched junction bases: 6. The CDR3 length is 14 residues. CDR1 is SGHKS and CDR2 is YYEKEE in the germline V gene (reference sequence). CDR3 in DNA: TGTGCCAGCACTTGGACAGGGCAGAACTATGGCTACACCTTC. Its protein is CASTWTGQNYGYTF.

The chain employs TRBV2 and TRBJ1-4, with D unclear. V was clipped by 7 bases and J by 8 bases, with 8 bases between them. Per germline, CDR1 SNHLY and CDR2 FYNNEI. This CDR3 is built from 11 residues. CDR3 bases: TGTGCCAGCATAGGGAGGGAAAAACTGTTTTTT. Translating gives CASIGREKLFF.

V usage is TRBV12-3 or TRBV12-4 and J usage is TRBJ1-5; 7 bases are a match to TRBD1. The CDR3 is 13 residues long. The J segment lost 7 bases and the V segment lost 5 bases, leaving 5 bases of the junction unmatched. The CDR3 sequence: CASSQGGSQPQHF. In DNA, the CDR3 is TGTGCCAGCAGTCAGGGGGGTAGCCAGCCCCAGCATTTT.

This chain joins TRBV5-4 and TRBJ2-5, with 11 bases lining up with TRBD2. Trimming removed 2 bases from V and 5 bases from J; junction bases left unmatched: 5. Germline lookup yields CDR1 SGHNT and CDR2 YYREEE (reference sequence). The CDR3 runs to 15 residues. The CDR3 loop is CASSFRLAGMETQYF. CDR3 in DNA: TGTGCCAGCAGCTTTAGACTAGCGGGGATGGAGACCCAGTACTTC.

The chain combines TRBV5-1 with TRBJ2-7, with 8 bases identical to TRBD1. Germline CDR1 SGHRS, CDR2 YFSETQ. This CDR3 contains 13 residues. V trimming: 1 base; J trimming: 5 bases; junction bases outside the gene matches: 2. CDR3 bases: TGCGCCAGCAGCTTGCAGGGGGCCCACGAGCAGTACTTC. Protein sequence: CASSLQGAHEQYF.

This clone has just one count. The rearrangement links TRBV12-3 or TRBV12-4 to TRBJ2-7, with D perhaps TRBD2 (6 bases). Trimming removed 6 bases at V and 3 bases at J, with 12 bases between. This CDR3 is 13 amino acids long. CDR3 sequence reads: CASSSGEVYEQYF. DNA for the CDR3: TGTGCCAGCAGCTCCGGGGAGGTCTACGAGCAGTACTTC.

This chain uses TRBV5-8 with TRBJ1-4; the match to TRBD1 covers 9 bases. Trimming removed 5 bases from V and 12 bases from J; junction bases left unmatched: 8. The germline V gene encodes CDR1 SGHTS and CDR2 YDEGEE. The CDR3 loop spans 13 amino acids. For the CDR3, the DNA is TGTGCCAGCAGTCGGACAGGGGTTAGTGAACTGTTTTTT. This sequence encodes CASSRTGVSELFF.

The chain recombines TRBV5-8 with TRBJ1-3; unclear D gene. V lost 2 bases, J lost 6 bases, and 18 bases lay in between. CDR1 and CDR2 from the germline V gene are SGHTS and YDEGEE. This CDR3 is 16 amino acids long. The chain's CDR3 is CASSFRRTSGPNTIYF. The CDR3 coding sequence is TGTGCCAGCAGCTTTAGACGGACTTCTGGCCCAAACACCATATATTTT.

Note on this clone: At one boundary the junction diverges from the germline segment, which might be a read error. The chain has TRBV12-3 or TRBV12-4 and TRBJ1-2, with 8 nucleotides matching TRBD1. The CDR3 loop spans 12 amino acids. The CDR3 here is CASRHGQGGTSF. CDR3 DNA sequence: TGTGCCAGCAGACATGGACAGGGTGGAACCTCTTTC.

The CDR3, as DNA: TGCGCCAGCAGCTTGACTAGCGGGGGGGCGAATGAGCAGTTCTTC. The encoded protein is CASSLTSGGANEQFF. This sequence joins TRBV5-1 and TRBJ2-1, with TRBD2 identical over 13 bases. Unmatched junction bases numbered 2, after V lost 1 base and J lost 7 bases. The CDR3 is 15 amino acids. CDR1 and CDR2 from the germline V gene are SGHRS and YFSETQ. The full variable domain, rest sourced from reference TRBV5-1 and TRBJ2-1, is KAGVTQTPRYLIKTRGQQVTLSCSPISGHRSVSWYQQTPGQGLQFLFEYFSETQRNKGNFPGRFSGRQFSNSRSEMNVSTLELGDSALYLCASSLTSGGANEQFFGPGTRLTVL.

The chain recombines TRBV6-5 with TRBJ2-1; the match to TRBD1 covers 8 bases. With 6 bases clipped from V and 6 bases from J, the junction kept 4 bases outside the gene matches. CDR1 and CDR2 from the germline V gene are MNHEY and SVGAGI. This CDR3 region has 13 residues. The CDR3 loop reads CASSLTGGNEQFF. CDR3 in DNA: TGTGCCAGCAGCCTTACAGGGGGCAATGAGCAGTTCTTC.

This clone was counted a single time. The CDR3 here is CASSPSRADTQYF. CDR3 DNA sequence: TGTGCCAGCTCACCCTCCAGGGCAGATACGCAGTATTTT. This chain links TRBV18 with TRBJ2-3; a possible D gene is TRBD1 (5 bases). The CDR3 consists of 13 residues. V dropped 3 bases and J dropped 4 bases, with 8 bases sitting between them. The germline CDR1 and CDR2 sequences are KGHSH and LQKENI.

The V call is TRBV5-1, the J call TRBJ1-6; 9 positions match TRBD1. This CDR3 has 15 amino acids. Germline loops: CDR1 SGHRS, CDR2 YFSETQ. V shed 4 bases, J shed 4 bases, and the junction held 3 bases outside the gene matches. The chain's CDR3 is CASSRDRDYNSPLHF. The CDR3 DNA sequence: TGCGCCAGCAGCAGGGACAGGGATTATAATTCACCCCTCCACTTT. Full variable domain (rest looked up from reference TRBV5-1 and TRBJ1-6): KAGVTQTPRYLIKTRGQQVTLSCSPISGHRSVSWYQQTPGQGLQFLFEYFSETQRNKGNFPGRFSGRQFSNSRSEMNVSTLELGDSALYLCASSRDRDYNSPLHFGNGTRLTVT.

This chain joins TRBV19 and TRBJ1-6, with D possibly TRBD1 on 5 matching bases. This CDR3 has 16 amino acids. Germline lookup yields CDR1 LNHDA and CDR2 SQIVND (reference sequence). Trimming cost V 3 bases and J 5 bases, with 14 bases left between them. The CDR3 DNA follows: TGTGCCAGTAGTATTTCAGGAGGGGCAGATAATTCACCCCTCCACTTT. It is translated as CASSISGGADNSPLHF.

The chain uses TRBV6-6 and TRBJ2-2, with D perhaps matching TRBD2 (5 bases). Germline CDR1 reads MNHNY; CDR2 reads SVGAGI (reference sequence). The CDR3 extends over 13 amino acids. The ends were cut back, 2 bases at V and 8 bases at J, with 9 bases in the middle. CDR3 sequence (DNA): TGTGCCAGCAGTTACGGGTCGGGGGGGGAGCTGTTTTTT. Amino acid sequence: CASSYGSGGELFF.

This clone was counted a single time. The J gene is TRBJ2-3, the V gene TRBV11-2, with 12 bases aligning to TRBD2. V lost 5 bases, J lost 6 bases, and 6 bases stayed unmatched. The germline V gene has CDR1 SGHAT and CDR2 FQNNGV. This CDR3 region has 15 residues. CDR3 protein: CASSVSGTSGDTQYF. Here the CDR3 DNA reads TGTGCCAGCAGCGTATCCGGGACTAGCGGGGATACGCAGTATTTT.

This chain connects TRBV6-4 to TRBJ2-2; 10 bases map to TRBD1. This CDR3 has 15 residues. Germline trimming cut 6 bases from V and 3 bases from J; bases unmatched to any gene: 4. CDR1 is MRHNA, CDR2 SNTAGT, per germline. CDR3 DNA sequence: TGTGCCAGCAGAGACGGGACAGGGGACACCGGGGAGCTGTTTTTT. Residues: CASRDGTGDTGELFF.

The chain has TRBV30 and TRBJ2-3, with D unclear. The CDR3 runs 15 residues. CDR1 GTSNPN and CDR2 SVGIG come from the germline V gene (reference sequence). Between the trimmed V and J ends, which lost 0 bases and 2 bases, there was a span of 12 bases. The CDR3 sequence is CAWSVLSRHTDTQYF. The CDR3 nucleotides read TGTGCCTGGAGTGTATTATCCAGGCACACAGATACGCAGTATTTT.

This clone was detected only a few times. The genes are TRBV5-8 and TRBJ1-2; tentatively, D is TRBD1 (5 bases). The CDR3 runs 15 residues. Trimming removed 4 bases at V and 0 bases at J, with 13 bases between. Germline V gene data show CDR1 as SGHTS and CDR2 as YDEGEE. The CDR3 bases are TGTGCCAGCAGCCGGGTTATAGGGGCTAACTATGGCTACACCTTC. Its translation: CASSRVIGANYGYTF.

The DNA for the CDR3 is TGTGCTAGTGGTTTGGTATCGGCAGGAAGAAAGGCCGGGGAGCTGTTTTTT. The encoded protein is CASGLVSAGRKAGELFF. The chain combines TRBV12-5 with TRBJ2-2; D uncertain. CDR1 is LGHNT, CDR2 FRNRAP, per germline. V was clipped by 0 bases and J by 6 bases, with 17 bases between them. The CDR3 sequence is 17 residues long.